This TCR beta chain was identified in a study of cytomegalovirus exposure and HLA in healthy donors. Use of 60 Vbeta and 13 Jbeta primers characterized the PCR. The protocol was immunoSEQ multiplex PCR, while the TCRdb copy is restricted to in-frame clones and leaves out a portion. The sample includes about 97,000 clones, 70% to 80% of them seen just once. Worth noting for this clone: The target antigen is unknown. The sample has other DNA sequences that encode this CDR3 too.

CDR1 MDHEN and CDR2 SYDVKM come from the germline V gene. Unmatched junction bases numbered 3, after V lost 4 bases and J lost 1 base. The CDR3 runs 15 residues. Study-wide findings and caveats: Confirmation in vitro established that a few CMV-associated chains were specific for CMV antigens.

Sequenced input: PBMCs. This sequence was found in a male donor in good health and CMV-seropositive. The chain carries TRBV28 and TRBJ2-7; 11 bases line up with TRBD2. CDR3 in DNA: TGTGCCAGCAGTTCACTAGCGGGAGTATCCTACGAGCAGTACTTC. It yields the protein CASSSLAGVSYEQYF.